The rows below give T cell receptor beta chains drawn from one sample of a study of blood T cell repertoires in COVID-19. Assay: immunoSEQ multiplex PCR; the TCRdb copy retains only in-frame clones and omits some. Among some 40,000 clones listed, more than 75% were seen once. Sequencing was performed on peripheral blood. Every receptor here comes from a man between 70 and 80 years old with acute or convalescent COVID-19. Each CDR3 is given with its conserved first and last residue. A D gene is named only where the DNA matches it firmly. Clone size is shown for a subset of rows, as once, few, many or a class of expanded clone.

J	V	size	D	CDR3	DNA
TRBJ2-2	TRBV6-5	-	TRBD1	CASRSGTGYTGELFF	TGTGCCAGCAGATCCGGGACAGGGTATACCGGGGAGCTGTTTTTT
TRBJ1-1	TRBV3-1/TRBV3-2	-	-	CASTGGANTEAFF	TGTGCCAGCACGGGAGGAGCGAACACTGAAGCTTTCTTT
TRBJ2-1	TRBV9	-	-	CASSVGGFDEQFF	TGTGCCAGCAGCGTAGGGGGCTTCGATGAGCAGTTCTTC
TRBJ1-5	TRBV18	-	-	CASSPFGQSNQPQHF	TGTGCCAGCTCACCATTTGGACAGAGCAATCAGCCCCAGCATTTT
TRBJ2-7	TRBV29-1	-	TRBD2	CSVGTSGGSQYF	TGCAGCGTTGGGACTAGCGGGGGTTCGCAGTACTTC
TRBJ2-1	TRBV10-1	-	TRBD2	CASSEVAGFEQFF	TGCGCCAGCAGTGAAGTAGCGGGTTTTGAGCAGTTCTTC
TRBJ2-3	TRBV5-1	-	TRBD1	CASSLGQGISDTQYF	TGCGCCAGCAGCTTGGGACAGGGTATTTCAGATACGCAGTATTTT
TRBJ1-3	TRBV4-1	-	TRBD1	CASSPTGVPGNTIYF	TGCGCCAGCAGCCCAACAGGGGTCCCTGGAAACACCATATATTTT
TRBJ1-1	TRBV7-2	once	-	CASSSPLRSAFF	TGTGCCAGCAGCTCGCCACTTAGATCCGCTTTCTTT
TRBJ1-2	TRBV28	-	-	CASVGLMGGYTF	TGTGCCAGCGTGGGACTTATGGGTGGCTACACCTTC
TRBJ2-7	TRBV19	-	TRBD2	CASSREARGGSYEQYF	TGTGCCAGTAGCCGCGAGGCGAGGGGAGGGTCCTACGAGCAGTACTTC
TRBJ2-2	TRBV6-2/TRBV6-3	-	TRBD2	CASSYLTSGNTGELFF	TGTGCCAGCAGTTATCTCACTAGCGGAAACACCGGGGAGCTGTTTTTT
TRBJ1-2	TRBV4-3	-	-	CASSPSQRNSGYTF	TGCGCCAGCAGCCCCTCCCAACGTAACAGTGGCTACACCTTC
TRBJ2-3	TRBV11-3	-	TRBD1	CASSLRGTGTDTQYF	TGTGCCAGCAGCTTACGGGGGACAGGGACAGATACGCAGTATTTT
TRBJ1-5	TRBV28	-	TRBD1	CASRQTGRSNQPQHF	TGTGCCAGCAGGCAGACAGGGCGAAGCAATCAGCCCCAGCATTTT
TRBJ2-3	TRBV23-1	-	-	CASSQSYIHKTSTDTQYF	TGCGCCAGCAGTCAATCGTACATTCACAAGACTAGCACAGATACGCAGTATTTT
TRBJ2-7	TRBV6-5	-	-	CASSRKGEGAYEQYF	TGTGCCAGCAGCCGAAAAGGTGAAGGAGCCTACGAGCAGTACTTC
TRBJ2-2	TRBV25-1	once	-	CASSIQETTGELFF	TGTGCCAGCAGTATACAGGAAACTACCGGGGAGCTGTTTTTT
TRBJ2-7	TRBV6-2/TRBV6-3	-	-	CASSYIAGRYEQYF	TGTGCCAGCAGTTACATCGCAGGAAGGTACGAGCAGTACTTC
TRBJ2-7	TRBV6-2/TRBV6-3	few	-	CASSSKRTAFNGAGQYF	TGTGCCAGCAGCTCAAAAAGGACCGCGTTTAATGGCGCGGGGCAGTACTTC
TRBJ2-3	TRBV7-2	-	-	CASSTGTYKDTQYF	TGTGCCAGCAGTACAGGTACCTACAAAGATACGCAGTATTTT
TRBJ2-3	TRBV18	-	TRBD2	CASSLSGSADTQYF	TGTGCCAGCTCATTGAGCGGGAGCGCAGATACGCAGTATTTT
TRBJ1-4	TRBV10-3	-	-	CAISHGRDNEKLFF	TGTGCCATCAGCCACGGACGGGATAATGAAAAACTGTTTTTT
TRBJ2-7	TRBV7-2	few	-	CASSQIRTPYEQYF	TGTGCCAGCAGCCAGATAAGAACCCCCTACGAGCAGTACTTC
TRBJ1-3	TRBV19	-	TRBD1	CASSIQGERASGNTIYF	TGTGCCAGTAGTATACAGGGGGAGAGAGCCTCTGGAAACACCATATATTTT